This TCR beta chain is drawn from a study of T cells after posttransplantation cyclophosphamide. Using immunoSEQ multiplex PCR, the repertoire was profiled, and TCRdb retains in-frame clones only, with some absent. The sample has 20,000 to 30,000 clones, none seen only once; the top ten hold approximately 4%. On the day of bone marrow donation, the related graft donor provided peripheral blood. This CDR3 has 13 residues. After removal of 4 bases from V and 5 bases from J, the junction contained 0 bases not matched to a gene. Germline CDR1 SSHAT, CDR2 FNYEAQ (reference sequence). In this sample, this clone is large. The antigen remains unidentified. Study results and caveats: TRB overlap between skin or GI tissue T cells and blood was limited. Donor CD8+ memory clones often dominated recipient blood repertoires at later times. Recipient CMV seropositivity and CMV reactivation strongly tracked TRB clonality.

Sequenced input: PBMCs. The chain couples TRBV7-7 to TRBJ1-5, with 9 bases that match TRBD1. The sequence was obtained from a woman in her forties or fifties in good health, CMV-negative, and a related stem cell transplant donor. In DNA, the CDR3 is TGTGCCAGCAGCTGGACAGGGGATCAGCCCCAGCATTTT. It encodes CASSWTGDQPQHF.